These 26 T cell receptor beta chains were all obtained from the same sample, sequenced in a study of blood T cells in healthy people across ages. For the second PCR, which ran for roughly 6 to 12 cycles, a sample-barcoded 5' primer and a J-beta primer mix were used. MiXCR, run by TCRdb on the 5' RACE reads, gives a single entry per CDR3 protein. The sample lists approximately 1.5 million distinct CDR3 sequences, 42% occurring once. The sample consisted of blood. These receptor sequences come from a woman younger than 30 in good health.

The chain links TRBV2 to TRBJ2-1; TRBD1 agrees at 7 bases. Per the germline V gene, CDR1 is SNHLY and CDR2 is FYNNEI. V lost 7 bases to trimming and J lost 9 bases; unmatched junction nucleotides: 12. This CDR3 comprises 14 residues. CDR3 amino acids: CASTPGQWKSEQFF. Written as DNA, the CDR3 is TGTGCCAGCACCCCGGGACAGTGGAAGAGTGAGCAGTTCTTC.

A few counts support this clonotype. V gene TRBV3-1 combines with J gene TRBJ2-3, with D possibly TRBD2 on 7 matching bases. CDR1 is LGHDT, CDR2 YNNKEL, per germline (reference sequence). Trimming took 2 bases from V and 6 from J, leaving 21 bases between them. This CDR3 has 17 amino acids. CDR3 coding DNA: TGTGCCAGCAGCCAACCTATGCGGGGGCCGTCCGGGGATACGCAGTATTTT. Its protein product is CASSQPMRGPSGDTQYF.

The chain links TRBV6-1 to TRBJ2-1; TRBD2 agrees at 11 bases. The CDR3 is 15 amino acids. Germline lookup yields CDR1 MNHNS and CDR2 SASEGT. Losses at the gene ends were 5 bases for V and 7 bases for J; bases not matched to a gene: 7. The CDR3 DNA is TGTGCCAGCAGTAAAACTAGCGGGAGACTGAATGAGCAGTTCTTC. Its protein is CASSKTSGRLNEQFF.

The chain is built from TRBV29-1 and TRBJ2-5, with 14 bases identical to TRBD2. V dropped 6 bases and J dropped 3; count of bases not matched to a gene: 9. This CDR3 comprises 16 residues. Germline values: CDR1 SQVTM, CDR2 ANQGSEA. This chain's CDR3 is CSVRRTSGRLEETQYF. The CDR3, as DNA: TGCAGCGTCCGGAGGACTAGCGGGAGGTTGGAAGAGACCCAGTACTTC.

The rearrangement links TRBV5-1 to TRBJ2-7, with D tentatively TRBD1 (5 bases). Between the trimmed V and J ends, which lost 0 bases and 7 bases, there was a span of 17 bases. This CDR3 comprises 15 residues. The germline gives CDR1 SGHRS, CDR2 YFSETQ. The CDR3 DNA reads TGCGCCAGCAGCTTGGAGGTTTGGGGCGGTAATGAGCAGTACTTC. Translated, it gives CASSLEVWGGNEQYF.

In its sample, this clonotype was seen once. The chain recombines TRBV12-3 or TRBV12-4 with TRBJ2-4; no definite D call. Matching the DNA end better, TRBJ2-7 makes the J call doubtful. This CDR3 has 13 residues. The CDR3 region has the DNA TGTGCCAGCAGTTCATCCACTACCTACGAGCAGTACTTC. Amino acid sequence: CASSSSTTYEQYF.

This clonotype was recorded many times. V and J are TRBV5-1 and TRBJ2-5; D is perhaps TRBD2 (7 bases). The germline V and J ends were trimmed by 0 bases and 6 bases, with 15 bases remaining between them. The CDR3 totals 15 residues. The germline V gene has CDR1 SGHRS and CDR2 YFSETQ. DNA of the CDR3: TGCGCCAGCAGCTTGGATCCGGGGGGCCCGAAGACCCAGTACTTC. This translates into CASSLDPGGPKTQYF.

In this sample, this clonotype turned up a few times. The chain carries TRBV6-5 and TRBJ2-7; tentatively, D is TRBD1 (5 bases). The closer fit of TRBJ2-4 to the DNA end suggests the J call may be wrong. The CDR3 is 16 residues long. Per germline, CDR1 MNHEY and CDR2 SVGAGI. CDR3 in DNA: TGTGCCAGCAGTTACCTTTCGGACAATGACAAAAACATTCAGTACTTC. Protein: CASSYLSDNDKNIQYF.

The chain combines TRBV24-1 with TRBJ2-1; D unclear. V was clipped by 2 bases and J by 9 bases, with 7 bases between them. The CDR3 has 12 residues. Germline V gene lookup returns CDR1 KGHDR and CDR2 SFDVKD. For the CDR3, the DNA is TGTGCCACCAGTGATTCGTCTTCTGAGCAGTTCTTC. Protein: CATSDSSSEQFF.

The DNA for the CDR3 is TGCGCCAGCAGCTCCAACAGGGGGCAAGAGACCCAGTACTTC. This translates into CASSSNRGQETQYF. This chain connects TRBV5-1 to TRBJ2-5, with 8 bases that match TRBD1. The CDR3 loop spans 14 amino acids. Germline V CDR1 and CDR2: SGHRS, YFSETQ. V lost 3 bases to trimming and J lost 2 bases; unmatched junction nucleotides: 3.

This clonotype was seen only a few times. The J gene is TRBJ2-2, the V gene TRBV4-3; D is unresolved. Trimming shortened V by 0 bases and J by 7 bases, and 6 bases separated the two germline ends. The CDR3 consists of 13 residues. Germline loops: CDR1 LGHNA, CDR2 YSLEER. In DNA form, the CDR3 reads TGCGCCAGCAGCCAAGATTGGGGCGGGGAGCTGTTTTTT. Residues: CASSQDWGGELFF.

This rearrangement joins TRBV7-9 to TRBJ2-3, with D possibly TRBD2 on 5 matching bases. This CDR3 has 16 amino acids. V lost 1 base to trimming and J lost 2 bases, with 13 bases between them. CDR1 and CDR2 (germline): SEHNR, FQNEAQ (reference sequence). The CDR3 DNA is TGTGCCAGCAGCTTAGTAGCGCAGCATTACACAGATACGCAGTATTTT. Protein: CASSLVAQHYTDTQYF.

The genes are TRBV9 and TRBJ1-5, with D unclear. Germline-derived CDR1 and CDR2 are SGDLS and YYNGEE. The CDR3 sequence is 12 residues long. V was trimmed by 7 bases and J by 4 bases, leaving 9 bases between them. DNA of the CDR3: TGTGCCAGCGGACCGATTAATCAGCCCCAGCATTTT. The encoded protein is CASGPINQPQHF.

V gene TRBV6-2 or TRBV6-3 combines with J gene TRBJ2-1; possibly TRBD1 or TRBD2 for D (6 bases each). Trimming removed 6 bases at V and 1 base at J, with 13 bases between. CDR1 MNHEY and CDR2 SVGEGT come from the germline V gene. This CDR3 contains 15 residues. CDR3 in DNA: TGTGCCAGCAGCCGACTAGGGGGATCCTACAATGAGCAGTTCTTC. Its protein product is CASSRLGGSYNEQFF.

This clonotype was counted a few times. The chain joins TRBV4-3 to TRBJ2-3, with D perhaps matching TRBD2 (6 bases). CDR3 length equals 15 residues. The V end lost 3 bases, the J end lost 0 bases, and 10 bases lay between the germline ends. Germline V gives CDR1 LGHNA, CDR2 YSLEER. The CDR3 DNA is TGCGCCAGCAGCCACAGGGCGGGGAGCACAGATACGCAGTATTTT. This translates into CASSHRAGSTDTQYF.

V usage is TRBV4-1 and J usage is TRBJ2-3; 7 bases match TRBD2. This CDR3 has 16 residues. The V gene end was trimmed by 0 bases and the J gene end by 1 base; junction bases not matched to a gene: 4. Germline assignment: CDR1 MGHRA and CDR2 YSYEKL. CDR3 in DNA: TGCGCCAGCAGCCAAGATCCCCTAGCGGGCACAGATACGCAGTATTTT. Translated: CASSQDPLAGTDTQYF.

The table lists this clonotype with a few counts. The J gene is TRBJ2-3, the V gene TRBV2; TRBD1 matches 7 bases. This CDR3 is 13 amino acids long. The trim removed 6 bases at V and 2 bases at J, leaving 2 bases unmatched. Germline CDR1 SNHLY, CDR2 FYNNEI. CDR3 in amino acids: CASRTGLTDTQYF. CDR3 in DNA: TGTGCCAGCAGGACAGGGCTCACAGATACGCAGTATTTT.

The chain joins TRBV7-9 to TRBJ2-3, with 8 bases matching TRBD2. From germline, CDR1 is SEHNR and CDR2 FQNEAQ (reference sequence). V dropped 1 base and J dropped 4; count of bases not matched to a gene: 7. The CDR3 totals 16 residues. This CDR3 is CASSLGSGGSADTQYF. As DNA, the CDR3 is TGTGCCAGCAGCTTAGGGAGCGGGGGCTCGGCAGATACGCAGTATTTT.

The genes are TRBV18 and TRBJ2-1; 7 bases map to TRBD2. After removal of 0 bases from V and 8 bases from J, the junction contained 7 bases not matched to a gene. The CDR3 contains 15 residues. The germline CDR1 and CDR2 sequences are KGHSH and LQKENI. The CDR3, as DNA: TGTGCCAGCTCACCACCGTCACTAGCGTACCATGAGCAGTTCTTC. It yields the protein CASSPPSLAYHEQFF.

The V call is TRBV20-1, the J call TRBJ1-1; 8 bases are a match to TRBD1. The germline gives CDR1 DFQATT, CDR2 SNEGSKA (reference sequence). The length of the CDR3 is 13 residues. The trim removed 6 bases at V and 1 base at J, leaving 4 bases unmatched. The CDR3 region is CSAMTGANTEAFF. The DNA for the CDR3 is TGCAGTGCCATGACAGGGGCGAACACTGAAGCTTTCTTT.

The chain carries TRBV20-1 and TRBJ1-1; possible D gene TRBD1, 6 bases. The germline V gene encodes CDR1 DFQATT and CDR2 SNEGSKA (reference sequence). The CDR3 is 11 residues long. Trimming cost V 6 bases and J 8 bases, with 13 bases left between them. The CDR3 DNA sequence: TGCAGTGCACACAACAGGGTGGAAGCTTTCTTT. Amino acids: CSAHNRVEAFF.

The chain couples TRBV6-4 to TRBJ2-1; possible D gene TRBD2, 6 bases. The CDR3 covers 16 residues. V shed 4 bases and J shed 6 bases, with 19 bases lying between them. CDR1 and CDR2 from the germline V gene are MRHNA and SNTAGT. The CDR3 sequence is CASSGRGGVYSNEQFF. Here the CDR3 DNA reads TGTGCCAGCAGTGGAAGAGGAGGGGTATATTCCAATGAGCAGTTCTTC.

This chain links TRBV4-1 with TRBJ1-4, with D unclear. V shed 2 bases and J shed 6 bases, with 19 bases lying between them. Germline assignment: CDR1 MGHRA and CDR2 YSYEKL. The CDR3 consists of 17 residues. The chain's CDR3 is CASSQPTSLLSDEKLFF. The CDR3 DNA reads as TGCGCCAGCAGCCAACCTACGAGTCTACTCTCGGATGAAAAACTGTTTTTT.

This chain connects TRBV27 to TRBJ1-1; 8 bases fit TRBD1. This CDR3 has 13 amino acids. The V gene end was trimmed by 6 bases and the J gene end by 4 bases; junction bases not matched to a gene: 4. CDR1 is MNHEY, CDR2 SMNVEV, per germline (reference sequence). CDR3 amino acids: CASRQGAGTEAFF. In DNA form, the CDR3 reads TGTGCCAGCAGGCAGGGGGCGGGCACTGAAGCTTTCTTT.

The chain uses TRBV29-1 and TRBJ1-4; TRBD1 matches at 7 bases. J was trimmed by 8 bases and V by 6 bases; bases with no gene match: 3. CDR1 and CDR2 from the germline V gene are SQVTM and ANQGSEA. The CDR3 covers 11 residues. This CDR3 reads CSVSRGEKLFF. In nucleotides, the CDR3 is TGCAGCGTGTCCAGGGGGGAAAAACTGTTTTTT.

The chain recombines TRBV20-1 with TRBJ2-3, with D perhaps being TRBD1 or TRBD2 (5 bases each). The CDR3 is made up of 14 amino acids. V lost 5 bases and J lost 1, with 13 bases in between. CDR1 DFQATT and CDR2 SNEGSKA come from the germline V gene (reference sequence). The CDR3: CSAAGATRTDTQYF. CDR3 in DNA: TGCAGTGCTGCCGGGGCTACTCGCACAGATACGCAGTATTTT.